The 2 T cell receptor beta chains presented below share a single source sample, sequenced in a study of shared clonotypes between healthy human individuals. The data were produced by immunoSEQ multiplex PCR, yet TCRdb's version contains in-frame clones alone and is incomplete. The sample records more than 850,000 clones, 75% to 85% being singletons. The sample consisted of memory CD4+ T cells from PBMCs. The subset: CD45RA-negative fraction. The receptors were sampled from a man aged 18-30 years in good health. Some clones in this sample may be carry-over from other donors' samples.

This clone was detected only once. The chain has TRBV18 and TRBJ2-7; D possibly uses TRBD1 or TRBD2 (5 bases each). Germline V gives CDR1 KGHSH, CDR2 LQKENI. The CDR3 is 14 residues long. V lost 3 bases and J 0 bases, leaving 9 bases between the germline ends. CDR3: CASSPRDHSYEQYF. The CDR3 bases are TGTGCCAGCTCACCCCGGGACCACTCCTACGAGCAGTACTTC.

This clone was detected once. The chain uses TRBV11-2 and TRBJ2-3; D gene unclear. Per germline, CDR1 SGHAT and CDR2 FQNNGV. The ends were cut back, 0 bases at V and 6 bases at J, with 13 bases in the middle. The CDR3 has 15 amino acids. CDR3: CASSLDHGSSDTQYF. The CDR3 region has the DNA TGTGCCAGCAGCTTAGATCACGGTAGCAGCGATACGCAGTATTTT.